This record covers a single TCR beta chain. There is no known antigen for this receptor. No base-level quality is on record; no much larger clone is a single base apart. The same CDR3 is also encoded by other DNA sequences in this sample. This record comes from a study of CD8+ T cells in alopecia areata (dated by TCRdb to the late 2010s). About the investigation overall: Treated patients were enrolled in an open-label pilot trial of oral tofacitinib at 5 to 10 mg twice daily for moderate-to-severe alopecia areata. Scalp tissue and sorted CD4+ and CD8+ peripheral blood T cells from patchy and totalis/universalis alopecia areata patients and from healthy controls were covered by human TCRbeta sequencing. Patients stayed on tofacitinib for 6 to 18 months and then had 6 months of follow-up off drug so that delayed response and recurrence could be assessed. Biopsies were taken from tofacitinib-treated patients at baseline and at 4 and 24 weeks of treatment, and a later scalp biopsy was taken in several of the tofacitinib-treated patients. For the treated patients, the SALT score, which quantifies what percentage of scalp surface area is affected, served as the measure of disease severity. In both human patients and the C3H/HeJ mouse model, the study applied high-throughput TCRbeta sequencing to look at T cell clonal expansion in alopecia areata. Scalp clonality was compared across normal scalp (n=4), patchy alopecia areata scalp (n=8), and alopecia totalis/universalis scalp (n=8). TCRbeta CDR3 regions were amplified by immunoSEQ multiplex PCR with 35 Vbeta forward and 13 Jbeta reverse primers. The RNA source kit depended on sample type: the PAXgene miRNA kit for fixed scalp, the miRNeasy kit for PBMCs, and the RNeasy kit for mouse skin.

The receptor library was made with the immunoSEQ multiplex PCR assay. RNA was extracted from all samples and reverse transcribed into cDNA, which served as template for TCR sequencing. First-strand cDNA was synthesized using SuperScript III with a 2:1 mix of oligo-dT and random hexamers. Amplification bias was assessed with a synthetic immune receptor repertoire, and residual bias was removed computationally. Per the original workflow: After raw reads were preprocessed to remove errors, the CDR3 was defined following IMGT conventions as running from the conserved cysteine to phenylalanine. Clonality was computed as 1 minus the Shannon entropy, with the entropy normalized by log2 of the number of productive unique TCRs. Whether each scalp clone was CD4 or CD8 was inferred by checking scalp TCRbeta sequences against the CD4 and CD8 repertoires from sorted blood. This is the immuneACCESS table as TCRdb keeps it, with only in-frame sequences that have V and J called. A part of the clones is gone; compared with another copy, unresolved V genes explain less than half, and the rest is unexplained. Clone size and the V and J calls come from that table; the DNA yielded D and trimming. This sample has roughly 210,000 clones in its table, and 40% to 55% of those were observed once. The ten most abundant clones make up about 2.6% of the sample.

The sample's treatment or condition label, in plain terms: oral pan-JAK inhibitor, 5-10 mg twice daily. Lesional scalp punch biopsies and peripheral blood were obtained from alopecia areata patients. After PBMCs were isolated by density centrifugation and stained for CD3, CD4 and CD8, a FACSAria was used to sort CD4+ and CD8+ T cells. Beyond this particular receptor, the publication reports: TCR sequences shared between patients were less clear than in mice, possibly partly because of HLA diversity in the patient population. Scalp TCR repertoire analysis is complicated because resident alphabeta T cells in normal human skin are also sequenced, whereas mouse skin is dominated by gammadelta T cells. During tofacitinib treatment, many expanded lesional clones stuck around in both scalp and blood, and this persistence may partly explain why relapse happens after treatment is stopped. The treated cohort was small, with a single nonresponder, so links between baseline CD8+ expansion and response need larger studies. Compared with normal scalp, lesional scalp, particularly in alopecia totalis/universalis, had higher clonality and more expanded CD8+ clones, which suggests antigenic drive. Tofacitinib significantly lowered scalp clonality and the number of expanded CD8+ clones among the top 100 scalp clones.

This TCR came from a human donor with alopecia areata. The sample here was CD4+ T cells sorted from blood, taken at approximately week 36, from a patient treated with tofacitinib.

CDR3 sequence: CASSSRQGSNQPQHF. The nucleotides read TGTGCCAGCAGCTCTCGACAGGGCAGCAATCAGCCCCAGCATTTT. The V gene is TRBV7-2 and the J gene is TRBJ1-5; 7 middle bases align to TRBD1. The CDR3 spans 15 residues, from the cysteine through the phenylalanine. CDR3 DNA is the only sequence kept; it has 45 bases, read in frame from the first base. The germline V gene sets CDR1 to SGHTA and CDR2 to FQGNSA. For this chain, trimming is 4 bases at the V end and 1 base at the J end, and the number of junction bases without a gene match is 4.